These T cell receptor beta chains were read from a single sample in a study of T-cell reconstitution after alpha-beta-depleted transplantation in children. TCRdb called the PCR reads again in MiXCR, with one record for every CDR3 protein. The sample lists around 420,000 distinct CDR3 sequences; about 17% were seen once. The input for sequencing was PBMCs, mostly from graft donor cells, taken 360 days after TCRalphabeta/CD19-depleted stem cell transplant. These receptors were obtained from a boy in the first two years of life who had a stem cell transplant for Wiskott-Aldrich syndrome, so the T cells may come from the graft donor. CDR3s leave out the opening cysteine and the closing phenylalanine or tryptophan. Fields, in order: D gene, V gene, clone size, J gene, CDR3 protein. D genes are given only for firm matches. The size of a clone is reported for some rows only, either as once, few or many, or as a class for expanded clones.

D gene: -
V gene: TRBV2
clone size: -
J gene: TRBJ1-1
CDR3 protein: ASSGEKNTEAF

D gene: TRBD2
V gene: TRBV5-4
clone size: -
J gene: TRBJ2-7
CDR3 protein: ASSTGLAGTYEQY

D gene: TRBD2
V gene: TRBV5-1
clone size: -
J gene: TRBJ2-2
CDR3 protein: ASSPTSVLTGELF

D gene: -
V gene: TRBV2
clone size: -
J gene: TRBJ2-5
CDR3 protein: ASSEEAVGETQY

D gene: -
V gene: TRBV12-3/TRBV12-4
clone size: few
J gene: TRBJ2-1
CDR3 protein: ASSLRGGGQSWILYNEQF

D gene: -
V gene: TRBV19
clone size: few
J gene: TRBJ2-7
CDR3 protein: ASSIGPSYEQY

D gene: TRBD1
V gene: TRBV18
clone size: -
J gene: TRBJ2-2
CDR3 protein: ASSGTGTTGELF

D gene: TRBD2
V gene: TRBV6-5
clone size: many
J gene: TRBJ2-1
CDR3 protein: ASSYGLANYNEQF

D gene: -
V gene: TRBV13
clone size: -
J gene: TRBJ2-1
CDR3 protein: ASSFRPKNSYNEQF

D gene: TRBD2
V gene: TRBV3-1
clone size: -
J gene: TRBJ2-5
CDR3 protein: ASSPLAGGQETQY